The rows below give T cell receptor beta chains drawn from one sample of a study of regulatory T cells. The method was immunoSEQ multiplex PCR; TCRdb's version includes in-frame clones alone and lacks a portion of them. The sample lists 4,500 to 7,000 clones, roughly 80% seen once, with approximately 31% in the top ten. Sequencing was done on a sample of CD8+ T cells sorted from blood. The source of these receptors is a child younger than 18 with CD3G deficiency. The CDR3 runs from the conserved cysteine through the conserved F or W. The order of the fields is V gene, J gene, CDR3 length, CDR3 protein.

V: TRBV5-1; J: TRBJ1-1; length: 14; CDR3: CASSLRGSGTEAFF
V: TRBV6-1; J: TRBJ2-7; length: 13; CDR3: CASTGTGLYEQYF
V: TRBV7-9; J: TRBJ1-1; length: 14; CDR3: CASSLSGASTEAFF
V: TRBV12-2; J: TRBJ2-7; length: 13; CDR3: CASRLGEYYEQYF
V: TRBV11-2; J: TRBJ2-6; length: 13; CDR3: CASSLGGANVLTF
V: TRBV28; J: TRBJ2-7; length: 15; CDR3: CASSSPGQGAYEQYF
V: TRBV6-1; J: TRBJ2-7; length: 12; CDR3: CASRDYSYEQYF
V: TRBV27; J: TRBJ2-3; length: 16; CDR3: CASSLAFGLHTDTQYF
V: TRBV7-8; J: TRBJ2-1; length: 19; CDR3: CASSLVAGTSGSPWSEQFF
V: TRBV7-9; J: TRBJ2-7; length: 13; CDR3: CASSLNLGAEQYF
V: TRBV6-1; J: TRBJ1-1; length: 14; CDR3: CASSVNRGYTEAFF
V: TRBV11-2; J: TRBJ2-7; length: 14; CDR3: CASSLQGLNYEQYF
V: TRBV6-1; J: TRBJ2-7; length: 15; CDR3: CASSSPGTGGYEQYF
V: TRBV6-1; J: TRBJ2-7; length: 15; CDR3: CASSPVGTSGYEQYF
V: TRBV28; J: TRBJ2-1; length: 16; CDR3: CASSLFRAGDYNEQFF
V: TRBV28; J: TRBJ1-5; length: 19; CDR3: CASSGQVGVGKNLKQPQHF
V: TRBV28; J: TRBJ2-7; length: 15; CDR3: CASSFSRDRPYEQYF
V: TRBV19; J: TRBJ1-1; length: 13; CDR3: CATRPGGATEAFF
V: TRBV19; J: TRBJ2-1; length: 13; CDR3: CASSIDRAGLQFF
V: TRBV19; J: TRBJ2-2; length: 13; CDR3: CASSTRWGGELFF
V: TRBV7-9; J: TRBJ2-7; length: 14; CDR3: CASSDSRVSYEQYF
V: TRBV6-6; J: TRBJ2-7; length: 13; CDR3: CASSRRGIDEQYF
V: TRBV5-1; J: TRBJ1-1; length: 14; CDR3: CASSPDHRNTEAFF
V: TRBV7-3; J: TRBJ2-1; length: 15; CDR3: CASSLGPSSYNEQFF
V: TRBV11-3; J: TRBJ2-7; length: 14; CDR3: CASSLAGSSYEQYF
V: TRBV28; J: TRBJ2-2; length: 16; CDR3: CASSPYIQGKTGELFF
V: TRBV7-8; J: TRBJ2-1; length: 19; CDR3: CASSLLEPRLAQERNEQFF
V: TRBV7-8; J: TRBJ2-3; length: 14; CDR3: CASSSWGRATTQYF
V: TRBV7-3; J: TRBJ2-1; length: 15; CDR3: CASSLGTGAGNEQFF
V: TRBV28; J: TRBJ1-1; length: 15; CDR3: CASSLLQGRNTEAFF
V: TRBV19; J: TRBJ2-4; length: 13; CDR3: CASSRAPGTVQYF
V: TRBV11-2; J: TRBJ2-1; length: 12; CDR3: CASSLGGQGPIF
V: TRBV28; J: TRBJ2-7; length: 16; CDR3: CASSSRAGERAYEQYF
V: TRBV28; J: TRBJ2-1; length: 14; CDR3: CASNRDRVTDEQFF
V: TRBV28; J: TRBJ2-7; length: 14; CDR3: CASSSWTAPYEQYF
V: TRBV5-1; J: TRBJ2-1; length: 14; CDR3: CASSTGLAGGEQFF
V: TRBV6-6; J: TRBJ1-2; length: 15; CDR3: CASSDDPTGVDGYTF
V: TRBV30; J: TRBJ1-1; length: 18; CDR3: CAWSPQGGAWEMNTEAFF
V: TRBV7-9; J: TRBJ2-1; length: 16; CDR3: CASSEARGPSYNEQFF
V: TRBV6-1; J: TRBJ1-1; length: 15; CDR3: CASSEGPGANTEAFF
V: TRBV4-1; J: TRBJ2-3; length: 14; CDR3: CASSPGGATDTQYF
V: TRBV6-1; J: TRBJ2-5; length: 15; CDR3: CASSERISGLGTQYF
V: TRBV28; J: TRBJ2-4; length: 16; CDR3: CASSPLATGDKNIQYF
V: TRBV5-1; J: TRBJ2-5; length: 17; CDR3: CASSPSGLAGDRETQYF
V: TRBV28; J: TRBJ2-7; length: 15; CDR3: CASSKRSGVNHEQYF
V: TRBV27; J: TRBJ2-1; length: 15; CDR3: CASSLSARGSDEQFF
V: TRBV27; J: TRBJ2-2; length: 17; CDR3: CASSPSPGQPNTGELFF
V: TRBV28; J: TRBJ2-7; length: 15; CDR3: CASSLSNRGPHEQYF
V: TRBV19; J: TRBJ1-1; length: 15; CDR3: CASSLQGGPNTEAFF
V: TRBV28; J: TRBJ2-1; length: 16; CDR3: CASSTGRPLSYNEQFF
V: TRBV28; J: TRBJ1-1; length: 15; CDR3: CASSGGGRVLSEAFF
V: TRBV28; J: TRBJ2-2; length: 13; CDR3: CASSPWGTGELFF
V: TRBV19; J: TRBJ2-1; length: 15; CDR3: CASSVSSGSYNEQFF